This paragraph reports one T cell receptor (beta chain). This entry belongs to a study of blood T cell repertoires in COVID-19. Study as a whole: Sites across the United States, Italy and Spain contributed samples from acute and convalescent COVID-19. The cDNA or gDNA used as material had been derived from T cells, B-cell-depleted T cells, or PBMCs.

CDR3 size: 13 residues. CDR1 and CDR2 (germline): LNHNV, YYDKDF (reference sequence). V was cut by 8 bases and J by 3 bases, with 14 bases left in between. Per the study methods: Scientists estimated how many nucleated cells there were by amplifying reference gene primers. Libraries were prepared by immunoSEQ multiplex PCR; TCRdb keeps only in-frame clonotypes and omits some of them. V and J calls and clone size are those listed in that table; D and trimming were worked out from the DNA. The sample yields roughly 43,000 clones, approximately 87% seen once. The specimen was peripheral blood. This chain uses TRBV15 with TRBJ2-7; D might be TRBD1 (5 bases). This TCR was recovered from a human donor in a cohort sampled during active COVID-19. The CDR3 DNA is TGTGCCACCGGGGCGGTCGGTTTCTACGAGCAGTACTTC. It is translated as CATGAVGFYEQYF.